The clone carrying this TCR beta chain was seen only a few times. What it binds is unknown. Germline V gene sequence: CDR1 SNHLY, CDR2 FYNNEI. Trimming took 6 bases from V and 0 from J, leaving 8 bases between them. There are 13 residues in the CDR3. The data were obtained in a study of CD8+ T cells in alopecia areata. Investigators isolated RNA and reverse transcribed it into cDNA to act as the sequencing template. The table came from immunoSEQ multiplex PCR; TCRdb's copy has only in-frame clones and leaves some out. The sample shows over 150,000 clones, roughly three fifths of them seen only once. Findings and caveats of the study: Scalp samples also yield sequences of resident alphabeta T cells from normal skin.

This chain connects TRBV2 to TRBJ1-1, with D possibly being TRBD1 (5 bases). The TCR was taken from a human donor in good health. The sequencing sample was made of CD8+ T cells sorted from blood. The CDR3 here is CASRPGVNTEAFF. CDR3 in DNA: TGTGCCAGCAGGCCGGGGGTGAACACTGAAGCTTTCTTT.